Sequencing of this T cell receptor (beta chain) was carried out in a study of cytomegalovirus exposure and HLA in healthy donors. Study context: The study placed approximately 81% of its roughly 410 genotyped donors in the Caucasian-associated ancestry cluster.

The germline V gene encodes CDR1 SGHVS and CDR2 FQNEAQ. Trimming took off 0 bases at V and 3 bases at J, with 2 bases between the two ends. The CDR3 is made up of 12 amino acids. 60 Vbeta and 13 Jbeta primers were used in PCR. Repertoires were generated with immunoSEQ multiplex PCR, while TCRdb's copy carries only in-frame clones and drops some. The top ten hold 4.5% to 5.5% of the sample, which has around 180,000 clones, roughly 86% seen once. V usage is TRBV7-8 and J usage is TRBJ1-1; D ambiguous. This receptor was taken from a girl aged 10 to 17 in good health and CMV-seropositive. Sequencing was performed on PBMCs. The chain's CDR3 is CASSLAYTEAFF. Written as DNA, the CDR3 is TGTGCCAGCAGCTTAGCCTACACTGAAGCTTTCTTT.